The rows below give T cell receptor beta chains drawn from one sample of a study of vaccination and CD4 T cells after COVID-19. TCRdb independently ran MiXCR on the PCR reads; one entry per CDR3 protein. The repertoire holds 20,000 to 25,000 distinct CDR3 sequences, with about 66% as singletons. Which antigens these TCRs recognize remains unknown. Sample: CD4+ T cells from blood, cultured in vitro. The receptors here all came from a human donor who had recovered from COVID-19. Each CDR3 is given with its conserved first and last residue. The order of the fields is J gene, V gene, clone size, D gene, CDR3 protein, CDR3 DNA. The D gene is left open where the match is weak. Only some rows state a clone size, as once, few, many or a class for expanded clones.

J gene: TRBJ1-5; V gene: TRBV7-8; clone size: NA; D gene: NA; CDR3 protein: CASARRDGRYQPQHF; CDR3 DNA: TGTGCCAGCGCTCGCCGGGACGGCCGATATCAGCCCCAGCATTTT
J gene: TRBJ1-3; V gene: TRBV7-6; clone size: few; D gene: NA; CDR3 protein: CASSNYRTNSGNTIYF; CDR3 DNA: TGTGCCAGCAGCAACTACAGGACCAACTCTGGAAACACCATATATTTT
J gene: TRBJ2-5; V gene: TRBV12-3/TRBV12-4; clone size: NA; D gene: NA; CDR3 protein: CASSLSRVRETQYF; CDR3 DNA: TGTGCCAGCAGTTTAAGCAGGGTTCGGGAGACCCAGTACTTC
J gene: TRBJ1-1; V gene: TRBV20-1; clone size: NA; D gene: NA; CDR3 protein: CSASWGASTEAFF; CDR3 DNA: TGCAGTGCTTCTTGGGGGGCGAGCACTGAAGCTTTCTTT
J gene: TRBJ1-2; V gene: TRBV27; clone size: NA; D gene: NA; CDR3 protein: CASRSAGGGYTF; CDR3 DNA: TGTGCCAGCAGATCGGCTGGGGGGGGCTACACCTTC
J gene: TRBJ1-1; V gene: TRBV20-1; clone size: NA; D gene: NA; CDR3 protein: CSARQPNTEAFF; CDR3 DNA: TGCAGTGCTAGACAGCCGAACACTGAAGCTTTCTTT
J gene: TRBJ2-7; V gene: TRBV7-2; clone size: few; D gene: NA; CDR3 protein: CASSPILEHEQYF; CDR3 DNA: TGTGCCAGCAGCCCCATCCTTGAGCACGAGCAGTACTTC
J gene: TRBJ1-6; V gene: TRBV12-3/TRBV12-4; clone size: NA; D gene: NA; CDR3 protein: CASSLSSYNSPLHF; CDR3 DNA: TGTGCCAGCAGTCTAAGCTCCTATAATTCACCCCTCCACTTT
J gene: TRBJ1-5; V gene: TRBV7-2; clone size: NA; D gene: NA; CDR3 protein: CASSGGGYQPQHF; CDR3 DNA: TGTGCCAGCAGCGGGGGGGGGTATCAGCCCCAGCATTTT
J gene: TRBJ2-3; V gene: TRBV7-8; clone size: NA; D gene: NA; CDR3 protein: CASSLGPAGRTDTQYF; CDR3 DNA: TGTGCCAGCAGCTTAGGGCCAGCGGGTAGAACAGATACGCAGTATTTT
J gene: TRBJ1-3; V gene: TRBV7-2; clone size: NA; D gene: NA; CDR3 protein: CASSLGGHSGNTIYF; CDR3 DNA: TGTGCCAGCAGCTTAGGGGGCCACTCTGGAAACACCATATATTTT
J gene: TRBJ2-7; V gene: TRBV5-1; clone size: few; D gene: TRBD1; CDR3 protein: CASSTGQATYEQYF; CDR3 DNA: TGCGCCAGCAGCACAGGACAGGCAACCTACGAGCAGTACTTC
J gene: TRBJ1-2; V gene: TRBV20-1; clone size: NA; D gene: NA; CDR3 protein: CSARDEKNYGYTF; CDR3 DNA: TGCAGTGCTAGAGACGAAAAAAACTATGGCTACACCTTC
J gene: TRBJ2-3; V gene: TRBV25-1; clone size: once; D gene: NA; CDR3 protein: CASSEYKGGITDTQYF; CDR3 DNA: TGTGCCAGCAGTGAATATAAGGGTGGGATCACAGATACGCAGTATTTT
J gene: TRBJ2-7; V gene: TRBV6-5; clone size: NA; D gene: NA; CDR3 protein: CASSYSKVAYEQYF; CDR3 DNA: TGTGCCAGCAGTTACTCGAAGGTCGCCTACGAGCAGTACTTC
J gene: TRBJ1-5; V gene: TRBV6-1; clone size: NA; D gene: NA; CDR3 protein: CASGGTEFQPQHF; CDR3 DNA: TGTGCCAGCGGTGGCACGGAGTTTCAGCCCCAGCATTTT
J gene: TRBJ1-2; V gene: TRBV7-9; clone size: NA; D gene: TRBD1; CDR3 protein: CASSLAVGRQGIYGYTF; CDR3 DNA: TGTGCCAGCAGCTTAGCGGTTGGGCGACAGGGCATCTATGGCTACACCTTC
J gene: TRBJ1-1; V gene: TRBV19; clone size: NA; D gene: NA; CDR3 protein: CASGWLGSSEAFF; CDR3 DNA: TGTGCCAGTGGGTGGTTGGGTAGTTCTGAAGCTTTCTTT
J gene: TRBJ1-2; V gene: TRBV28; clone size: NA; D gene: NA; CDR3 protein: CATDPRGAYGYTF; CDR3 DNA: TGTGCCACCGACCCCCGGGGGGCCTATGGCTACACCTTC
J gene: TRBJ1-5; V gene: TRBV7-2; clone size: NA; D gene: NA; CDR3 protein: CASRIQGNQPQHF; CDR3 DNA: TGTGCCAGCAGGATCCAGGGGAATCAGCCCCAGCATTTT
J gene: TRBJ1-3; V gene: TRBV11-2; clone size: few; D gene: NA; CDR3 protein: CASSLTGGSGNTIYF; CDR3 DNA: TGTGCCAGCAGCCTGACAGGAGGCTCTGGAAACACCATATATTTT
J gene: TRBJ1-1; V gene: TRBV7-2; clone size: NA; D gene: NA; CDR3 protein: CASRIGANTEAFF; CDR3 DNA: TGTGCCAGCAGAATAGGGGCGAACACTGAAGCTTTCTTT
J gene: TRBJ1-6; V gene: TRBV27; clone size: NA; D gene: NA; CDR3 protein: CASSLTGSNNSPLHF; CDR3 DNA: TGTGCCAGCAGTTTAACCGGGTCTAATAATTCACCCCTCCACTTT
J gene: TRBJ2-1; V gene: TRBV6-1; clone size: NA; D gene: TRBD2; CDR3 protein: CASTRQGAGGGNEQFF; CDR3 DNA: TGTGCCAGCACCCGACAGGGCGCGGGAGGGGGCAATGAGCAGTTCTTC
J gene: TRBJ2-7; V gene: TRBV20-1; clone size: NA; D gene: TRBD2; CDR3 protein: CSARTSGTYEQYF; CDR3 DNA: TGCAGTGCAAGGACTAGCGGGACCTACGAGCAGTACTTC
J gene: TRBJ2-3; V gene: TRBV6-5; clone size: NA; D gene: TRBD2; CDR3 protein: CASSYSLAGGPRDTQYF; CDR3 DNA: TGTGCCAGCAGTTACTCACTAGCGGGAGGGCCCAGGGATACGCAGTATTTT
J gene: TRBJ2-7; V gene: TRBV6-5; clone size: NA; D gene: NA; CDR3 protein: CASSYSGHGPLEQYF; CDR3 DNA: TGTGCCAGCAGTTACTCTGGGCACGGACCTTTGGAGCAGTACTTC
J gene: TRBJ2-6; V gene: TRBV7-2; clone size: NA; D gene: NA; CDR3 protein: CASSLEAASGANVLTF; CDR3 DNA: TGTGCCAGCAGCTTAGAGGCAGCCTCTGGGGCCAACGTCCTGACTTTC